This entry lists 16 T cell receptor beta chains sequenced from one sample in a study of OX40 agonist ivuxolimab in advanced cancers. The method was immunoSEQ multiplex PCR; TCRdb's version includes in-frame clones alone and lacks a portion of them. The sample carries 75,000 to 90,000 clones, more than 70% recorded once. The sequenced sample was CD4+ or CD8+ T cells sorted from blood, obtained in a trial of the OX40 agonist ivuxolimab. The receptor source for this set is an adult with an advanced solid tumor such as melanoma, head and neck, liver or kidney cancer.

In nucleotides, the CDR3 is TGTGCCAGCAGTGGGCCAAGAGGGGAAGGGGAGACCCAGTACTTC. It translates to CASSGPRGEGETQYF. The chain recombines TRBV2 with TRBJ2-5, with D possibly being TRBD1 or TRBD2 (5 bases each). Germline CDR1 SNHLY, CDR2 FYNNEI. V dropped 4 bases and J dropped 5 bases, with 17 bases sitting between them. The CDR3 sequence is 15 residues long.

This chain joins TRBV27 and TRBJ2-2; 7 bases line up with TRBD2. Trimming at V came to 7 bases and at J to 1 base, leaving 12 bases not matched to a gene. The germline CDR1 and CDR2 sequences are MNHEY and SMNVEV (reference sequence). This CDR3 region has 17 residues. The CDR3 nucleotides are TGTGCCAGCACCTCACTGCCCTTAGCGGGGAACACCGGGGAGCTGTTTTTT. Translated, it gives CASTSLPLAGNTGELFF.

The CDR3 DNA is TGTGCCAGCAACCACAAGGAGGGAAACACCATATATTTT. Translated: CASNHKEGNTIYF. This chain uses TRBV9 with TRBJ1-3; D gene ambiguous. The V end was cut by 6 bases, the J end by 4 bases, with 11 bases between. Germline V gives CDR1 SGDLS, CDR2 YYNGEE. The CDR3 is made up of 13 amino acids.

This chain joins TRBV7-3 and TRBJ2-5, with D possibly matching TRBD1 (5 bases). The CDR3 extends over 14 amino acids. V gave up 3 bases and J gave up 5 bases, with 13 bases separating them. CDR1 is SGHTA and CDR2 is FQGTGA in the germline V gene. The CDR3 region is CASSLGGAGETQYF. Here the CDR3 DNA reads TGTGCCAGCAGCTTGGGTGGGGCAGGGGAGACCCAGTACTTC.

V usage is TRBV28 and J usage is TRBJ1-6, with 7 bases that match TRBD1. CDR1 is MDHEN and CDR2 is SYDVKM in the germline V gene. V lost 4 bases and J lost 0; bases outside the gene matches: 15. The CDR3 length is 20 residues. CDR3 residues: CASSSHRLVRGNSYNSPLHF. DNA of the CDR3: TGTGCCAGCAGTTCTCACAGACTAGTCAGGGGGAACTCCTATAATTCACCCCTCCACTTT.

This clone was seen more than once but under ten times. A read error may produce the germline difference seen at one junction end. This rearrangement joins TRBV6-1 to TRBJ2-1; no clear D. The CDR3 has 11 amino acids. CDR1 MNHNS and CDR2 SASEGT come from the germline V gene. Written as DNA, the CDR3 is TGTGCCAGCAGCCCCTACTATGAGCAGTTCTTC. Its protein is CASSPYYEQFF.

This clone was counted between two and nine times. This chain's CDR3 is CASSLQGDEQYF. The CDR3 DNA reads as TGTGCCAGCAGCCTACAGGGGGACGAGCAGTACTTC. This sequence joins TRBV6-1 and TRBJ2-7, with 8 bases lining up with TRBD1. CDR3 length: 12 amino acids. Per the germline V gene, CDR1 is MNHNS and CDR2 is SASEGT. V lost 6 bases and J lost 5; bases outside the gene matches: 3.

J is TRBJ2-7 and V is TRBV19, with a weak D call TRBD2 (6 bases). This CDR3 has 16 residues. Per the germline V gene, CDR1 is LNHDA and CDR2 is SQIVND (reference sequence). V lost 5 bases to trimming and J lost 3 bases, with 20 bases between them. The CDR3 DNA reads TGTGCCAGTAGTGCGACACTAGCCCGAACCCTCTACGAGCAGTACTTC. Amino acids: CASSATLARTLYEQYF. The complete variable domain, with remaining parts taken from reference TRBV19 and TRBJ2-7, reads DGGITQSPKYLFRKEGQNVTLSCEQNLNHDAMYWYRQDPGQGLRLIYYSQIVNDFQKGDIAEGYSVSREKKESFPLTVTSAQKNPTAFYLCASSATLARTLYEQYFGPGTRLTVT.

This chain uses TRBV5-4 with TRBJ2-1; 8 bases are a match to TRBD2. Germline values: CDR1 SGHNT, CDR2 YYREEE (reference sequence). The V segment lost 2 bases and the J segment 5 bases; nucleotides outside the gene matches: 3. CDR3 length: 14 residues. CDR3 DNA sequence: TGTGCCAGCAGCTTAGCGGGGGCTCACAATGAGCAGTTCTTC. Its translation is CASSLAGAHNEQFF.

V is TRBV18 and J is TRBJ1-6; D uncertain. Trimming took off 2 bases at V and 0 bases at J, with 8 bases between the two ends. Germline V gene sequence: CDR1 KGHSH, CDR2 LQKENI. This CDR3 is 16 amino acids long. The DNA of the CDR3 is TGTGCCAGCTCACCAGGGCAACTCTCCTATAATTCACCCCTCCACTTT. Translation gives CASSPGQLSYNSPLHF.

The rearrangement joins TRBV25-1 to TRBJ2-2; maybe TRBD1 (5 bases). Trimming stripped 6 bases from V and 8 bases from J, with 19 bases between. Germline values: CDR1 MGHDK, CDR2 SYGVNS. The CDR3 totals 15 residues. In DNA form, the CDR3 reads TGTGCCAGCAGCACAGCTTCCAGGGATATGGGGGAGCTGTTTTTT. This encodes CASSTASRDMGELFF. The full variable domain, rest sourced from reference TRBV25-1 and TRBJ2-2, is EADIYQTPRYLVIGTGKKITLECSQTMGHDKMYWYQQDPGMELHLIHYSYGVNSTEKGDLSSESTVSRIRTEHFPLTLESARPSHTSQYLCASSTASRDMGELFFGEGSRLTVL.

This clone was observed a single time. The rearrangement joins TRBV28 to TRBJ2-1; D possibly corresponds to TRBD2 (5 bases). CDR1 is MDHEN, CDR2 SYDVKM, per germline. The CDR3 sequence is 17 residues long. Trimming stripped 7 bases from V and 3 bases from J, with 22 bases between. The CDR3 DNA is TGTGCCAGCAACTTCCATCGGTCAGCGGAACTCTACAATGAGCAGTTCTTC. Its translation: CASNFHRSAELYNEQFF.

This clone showed up just once. The chain recombines TRBV9 with TRBJ2-7; 7 positions match TRBD2. CDR1 SGDLS and CDR2 YYNGEE come from the germline V gene. Germline trimming cut 4 bases from V and 6 bases from J; bases unmatched to any gene: 10. The CDR3 loop spans 14 amino acids. The CDR3 region is CASSKREGRGEQYF. The CDR3 DNA follows: TGTGCCAGCAGCAAGAGGGAGGGGAGAGGCGAGCAGTACTTC.

There are a few counts of this clone. This chain connects TRBV6-6 to TRBJ1-1, with D perhaps TRBD1 (5 bases). This CDR3 contains 14 residues. The ends were cut back, 2 bases at V and 6 bases at J, with 13 bases in the middle. CDR1 is MNHNY, CDR2 SVGAGI, per germline (reference sequence). CDR3 DNA: TGTGCCAGCAGTTACGCCGACAGCGGGCCTGAAGCTTTCTTT. This sequence encodes CASSYADSGPEAFF.

This sequence joins TRBV19 and TRBJ1-6; no reliable D call. Germline loops: CDR1 LNHDA, CDR2 SQIVND (reference sequence). This CDR3 is built from 14 residues. Trimming stripped 6 bases from V and 4 bases from J, with 10 bases between. CDR3 nucleotides: TGTGCCAGTAGGCCGGGAATGTATAATTCACCCCTCCACTTT. It specifies CASRPGMYNSPLHF.

The chain couples TRBV29-1 to TRBJ2-3, with D tentatively TRBD1 or TRBD2 (5 bases each). This CDR3 region has 13 residues. Trimming stripped 7 bases from V and 6 bases from J, with 17 bases between. Germline CDR1 SQVTM, CDR2 ANQGSEA. In nucleotides, the CDR3 is TGCAGCGCCGAGAGCCCCGGGGCGGATACGCAGTATTTT. Protein: CSAESPGADTQYF.